This passage covers 2 T cell receptor beta chains from one sample sequenced in a study of T cell changes during pregnancy in multiple sclerosis. Profiled with immunoSEQ multiplex PCR; TCRdb holds only in-frame clones, not every one. The sample consists of about 68,000 clones, 90% of them appearing once. The sequencing here drew on peripheral blood, taken in the third trimester of pregnancy. The receptors originated from a female donor with multiple sclerosis, enrolled in a pregnancy study.

The chain employs TRBV18 and TRBJ1-2, with TRBD1 matching 7 bases. Germline values: CDR1 KGHSH, CDR2 LQKENI. With 4 bases clipped from V and 0 bases from J, the junction kept 2 bases outside the gene matches. CDR3 length: 14 residues. The CDR3 spells CASSQGTANYGYTF. The CDR3 region has the DNA TGTGCCAGCTCACAGGGGACAGCTAACTATGGCTACACCTTC.

This chain joins TRBV15 and TRBJ2-1; D may be TRBD1 (5 bases). The CDR3 is 16 amino acids. V gave up 0 bases and J gave up 10 bases, with 19 bases separating them. CDR1 LNHNV and CDR2 YYDKDF come from the germline V gene (reference sequence). The CDR3 protein is CATSRDRGAFADEQFF. CDR3 nucleotide sequence: TGTGCCACCAGCAGAGACCGTGGGGCATTTGCGGACGAGCAGTTCTTC.